Listed here are 23 T cell receptor beta chains from one sample, sequenced in a study of T cell changes during pregnancy in multiple sclerosis. Some clones are missing from TCRdb's copy, which holds only in-frame ones; the method was immunoSEQ multiplex PCR. Here the sample spans 55,000 to 70,000 clones, 90% to 95% being singletons. Sequenced material: peripheral blood, taken after pregnancy. Source of these receptors: a female donor with multiple sclerosis, enrolled in a pregnancy study.

The chain employs TRBV7-2 and TRBJ2-1, with D perhaps TRBD2 (6 bases). Trimming shortened V by 3 bases and J by 1 base, and 10 bases separated the two germline ends. From germline, CDR1 is SGHTA and CDR2 FQGNSA. This CDR3 comprises 15 residues. In DNA form, the CDR3 reads TGTGCCAGCAGCTTCCAAGCGGGTTCCTACAATGAGCAGTTCTTC. Encoded protein: CASSFQAGSYNEQFF.

J is TRBJ2-5 and V is TRBV12-5; 7 nucleotides match TRBD2. J gave up 4 bases and V 0 bases, and 8 bases lay outside the gene matches. CDR1 and CDR2 from the germline V gene are LGHNT and FRNRAP. The length of the CDR3 is 16 residues. The CDR3: CASGLVLAGAPETQYF. In nucleotides, the CDR3 is TGTGCTAGTGGTTTGGTACTTGCGGGAGCCCCAGAGACCCAGTACTTC.

The V and J genes are TRBV11-3 and TRBJ2-3, with 8 bases lining up with TRBD2. Germline CDR1 SGHNT, CDR2 YENEEA. With V trimmed by 4 bases and J by 2 bases, 11 bases remained unmatched. The CDR3 is made up of 17 amino acids. The CDR3 DNA sequence: TGTGCCAGCAGCTCAAAGGGGATAGCGGGACTCACAGATACGCAGTATTTT. This translates into CASSSKGIAGLTDTQYF.

Only one count was recorded for this clone. The chain is built from TRBV7-2 and TRBJ2-7; no reliable D call. There are 11 residues in the CDR3. Germline V CDR1 and CDR2: SGHTA, FQGNSA. Trimming pared 4 bases from V and 7 bases from J, leaving 8 bases between. The CDR3 region has the DNA TGTGCCAGCAGCTCCCGCCGGGAGCAGTACTTC. Translating gives CASSSRREQYF.

This clone was detected a few times. V usage is TRBV11-2 and J usage is TRBJ1-1; 9 nucleotides align to TRBD1. CDR1 and CDR2 (germline): SGHAT, FQNNGV. V shed 4 bases, J shed 6 bases, and the junction held 15 bases outside the gene matches. This CDR3 region has 17 residues. In DNA form, the CDR3 reads TGTGCCAGCAGCTCCGGTACAGGGGGCGCCGTCTCCGCTGAAGCTTTCTTT. Its translation is CASSSGTGGAVSAEAFF. Combining the CDR3 with reference TRBV11-2 and TRBJ1-1 gives the whole variable domain EAGVAQSPRYKIIEKRQSVAFWCNPISGHATLYWYQQILGQGPKLLIQFQNNGVVDDSQLPKDRFSAERLKGVDSTLKIQPAKLEDSAVYLCASSSGTGGAVSAEAFFGQGTRLTVV.

This clone has more than one count but fewer than ten. The CDR3 region has the DNA TGTGCCAGCGGGGCGCCCAAAGCTTTCTTT. It is translated as CASGAPKAFF. This chain joins TRBV2 and TRBJ1-1; possible D gene TRBD1, 5 bases. The CDR3 is made up of 10 amino acids. Germline lookup yields CDR1 SNHLY and CDR2 FYNNEI. V was pared by 8 bases and J by 9 bases, with 10 bases between.

The V call is TRBV30, the J call TRBJ2-5; D not certain. The DNA end is more similar to TRBJ2-7, so the J call may be wrong. The CDR3 contains 12 residues. The germline V gene has CDR1 GTSNPN and CDR2 SVGIG (reference sequence). The CDR3 region is CAWSLNLAEQYF. Written as DNA, the CDR3 is TGTGCCTGGAGTTTAAATCTTGCCGAGCAGTACTTC.

The chain carries TRBV11-3 and TRBJ2-1, with 8 bases lining up with TRBD2. Germline CDR1 is SGHNT and CDR2 is YENEEA. J was trimmed by 10 bases and V by 0 bases; bases with no gene match: 2. There are 13 residues in the CDR3. The chain's CDR3 is CASSLEPSGEQFF. The CDR3 nucleotides read TGTGCCAGCAGCTTAGAACCTAGCGGGGAGCAGTTCTTC.

V and J are TRBV2 and TRBJ1-1, with 11 bases identical to TRBD1. J was trimmed by 0 bases and V by 9 bases; bases with no gene match: 6. Germline values: CDR1 SNHLY, CDR2 FYNNEI. The CDR3 spans 15 residues. CDR3 loop: CASRDRGFMNTEAFF. In DNA form, the CDR3 reads TGTGCCAGTCGGGACAGGGGGTTCATGAACACTGAAGCTTTCTTT.

The chain has TRBV2 and TRBJ2-1, with 8 nucleotides matching TRBD2. The trim removed 10 bases at V and 0 bases at J, leaving 8 bases unmatched. Germline V gene lookup returns CDR1 SNHLY and CDR2 FYNNEI. The CDR3 totals 15 residues. The CDR3 DNA reads as TGTGCCACCCTTGTAGCGGGACGCTCCTACAATGAGCAGTTCTTC. It translates to CATLVAGRSYNEQFF.

The J gene is TRBJ2-3, the V gene TRBV7-9, with D possibly being TRBD1 (6 bases). CDR3 length equals 12 residues. V lost 5 bases and J lost 6, with 9 bases in between. CDR1 is SEHNR and CDR2 is FQNEAQ in the germline V gene (reference sequence). The CDR3 here is CASSQTGDTQYF. The CDR3, as DNA: TGTGCCAGCAGCCAGACAGGCGATACGCAGTATTTT.

This chain connects TRBV4-3 to TRBJ2-5; 8 bases agree with TRBD1. Germline CDR1 LGHNA, CDR2 YSLEER. This CDR3 has 16 residues. V shed 0 bases, J shed 4 bases, and the junction held 7 bases outside the gene matches. CDR3 amino acids: CASSQEPGQGGETQYF. The CDR3 DNA sequence: TGCGCCAGCAGCCAAGAACCTGGACAGGGAGGAGAGACCCAGTACTTC.

The rearrangement uses TRBV19 and TRBJ2-2, with D possibly matching TRBD2 (5 bases). Trimming stripped 3 bases from V and 3 bases from J, with 20 bases between. CDR1 and CDR2 from the germline V gene are LNHDA and SQIVND (reference sequence). This CDR3 spans 18 amino acids. Here the CDR3 DNA reads TGTGCCAGTAGTATTTCGTACGAAAGACGGACTGACACCGGGGAGCTGTTTTTT. Its translation is CASSISYERRTDTGELFF.

With respect to this clone: A read error may account for a junction end that differs from germline. CDR3 coding DNA: TGTGCCAGCAATTTACTCTCCACAGATACGCAGTATTTT. Its translation is CASNLLSTDTQYF. The chain combines TRBV28 with TRBJ2-3; no clear D gene. The CDR3 has 13 residues. Germline CDR1 reads MDHEN; CDR2 reads SYDVKM.

The chain combines TRBV10-3 with TRBJ1-4; 11 bases map to TRBD1. V dropped 10 bases and J dropped 4; count of bases not matched to a gene: 8. Germline V gene data show CDR1 as ENHRY and CDR2 as SYGVKD. The length of the CDR3 is 15 residues. The CDR3 DNA follows: TGTGCCACCGCGGACAGGGGGCAAGGTAATGAAAAACTGTTTTTT. Translating it yields CATADRGQGNEKLFF.

V usage is TRBV2 and J usage is TRBJ2-4; D unclear. The CDR3 sequence is 15 residues long. V was clipped by 2 bases and J by 0 bases, with 8 bases between them. Germline V CDR1 and CDR2: SNHLY, FYNNEI. CDR3 residues: CASSEIFLAKNIQYF. CDR3 nucleotide sequence: TGTGCCAGCAGTGAAATATTTCTAGCCAAAAACATTCAGTACTTC.

This chain connects TRBV7-2 to TRBJ2-5; the D gene is possibly TRBD1 (7 bases). Germline V gene lookup returns CDR1 SGHTA and CDR2 FQGNSA. Trimming left V 5 bases short and J 4 bases short, with 17 bases between. The CDR3 is 15 amino acids. This chain's CDR3 is CASSLAGQLGETQYF. The CDR3, as DNA: TGTGCCAGCAGCCTCGCGGGACAGTTGGGAGAGACCCAGTACTTC.

This clone is a singleton in its sample. The chain employs TRBV5-6 and TRBJ2-2; D may be TRBD1 (6 bases). The CDR3 is 14 amino acids. Germline lookup yields CDR1 SGHDT and CDR2 YYEEEE. The germline V and J ends were trimmed by 1 base and 4 bases, with 8 bases remaining between them. The CDR3 DNA is TGTGCCAGCAGCTTGCAGGGGATCACCGGGGAGCTGTTTTTT. Translation: CASSLQGITGELFF.

The chain uses TRBV6-1 and TRBJ2-3, with a tentative D call TRBD2 (6 bases). Germline V lookup: CDR1 MNHNS, CDR2 SASEGT. The V and J ends lost 0 bases and 0 bases respectively, with 10 bases between them. This CDR3 is built from 16 residues. CDR3 amino acids: CASSEARGRSTDTQYF. The CDR3 bases are TGTGCCAGCAGTGAAGCCCGGGGGAGAAGCACAGATACGCAGTATTTT.

This chain connects TRBV6-1 to TRBJ2-5; tentatively, D is TRBD2 (6 bases). Germline values: CDR1 MNHNS, CDR2 SASEGT. The CDR3 extends over 15 amino acids. V shed 7 bases and J shed 3 bases, with 18 bases lying between them. The DNA of the CDR3 is TGTGCCAGCACCTGGGAGGCAGCCAATAAAGAGACCCAGTACTTC. It is translated as CASTWEAANKETQYF.

V gene TRBV5-1 combines with J gene TRBJ2-7; D perhaps matches TRBD2 (5 bases). V was cut by 0 bases and J by 0 bases, with 13 bases left in between. This CDR3 spans 16 amino acids. Germline CDR1 and CDR2: SGHRS and YFSETQ. The CDR3 nucleotides are TGCGCCAGCAGCTTGGCCCGGACTGGAAGCTCCTACGAGCAGTACTTC. Amino acids: CASSLARTGSSYEQYF.

The chain uses TRBV2 and TRBJ2-7; D is ambiguous. Trimming removed 0 bases from V and 3 bases from J, with 3 bases in between. The CDR3 extends over 12 amino acids. Germline V gene data show CDR1 as SNHLY and CDR2 as FYNNEI. CDR3 in DNA: TGTGCCAGCAGTGAAGCCAACTACGAGCAGTACTTC. Amino acids: CASSEANYEQYF.

The genes are TRBV7-3 and TRBJ2-1, with D perhaps matching TRBD2 (6 bases). Trimming removed 5 bases at V and 5 bases at J, with 10 bases between. CDR1 and CDR2 from the germline V gene are SGHTA and FQGTGA. The CDR3 is 13 residues long. This CDR3 is CASSPQRDNEQFF. The CDR3 coding sequence is TGTGCCAGCAGCCCCCAGCGGGACAATGAGCAGTTCTTC.